This T cell receptor (beta chain) was profiled in a study of Ad26.COV2.S vaccination and SARS-CoV-2 variants. Study details: Donor was one of the participants in the Ad26.COV2.S arm of the COV1001 trial.

Regarding the study as a whole: Recipients of either vaccine or placebo displayed similar breadth of non-spike TCRs.

CDR1 and CDR2 from the germline V gene are LNHNV and YYDKDF (reference sequence). CDR3 size: 17 residues. With 1 base clipped from V and 4 bases from J, the junction kept 9 bases outside the gene matches. The treatment here: about 20 received Ad26.COV2.S at low or high dose, single or two shots; about 5 received placebo; per-sample allocation not given. Sampling happened 63 days after the first vaccine or placebo injection. Note on this clone: Its antigen is still unknown.

Data came from immunoSEQ multiplex PCR; TCRdb stores just in-frame clones and leaves some out. The sample lists 350,000 to 600,000 clones, 80% to 90% occurring once. The material was peripheral blood, obtained in a trial of Ad26.COV2.S vaccine versus placebo. The gene calls are TRBV15 and TRBJ2-3; 9 nucleotides align to TRBD2. This clonotype originated in a person between 18 and 59 years old who received the Ad26.COV2.S COVID-19 vaccine or a placebo. The CDR3 DNA reads as TGTGCCACCAGCAGAGGGGAGCGGGGGGCCTCCCCAGATACGCAGTATTTT. Translation gives CATSRGERGASPDTQYF.